This is a list of T cell receptor beta chains from one sample in a study of graft-versus-host responses after intestinal transplantation. These receptors have no identified antigens. Clones were sequenced by immunoSEQ multiplex PCR, and TCRdb holds only the in-frame ones, with some missing. The sample contains fewer than 120,000 clones, 90% to 95% of which appear only once. Sequences were derived from unstimulated CD8+ T cells sorted from spleen or lymph node cells, sampled before intestinal transplant. These receptors originate from a human donor who received an intestinal transplant. The CDR3 runs from the conserved cysteine through the conserved F or W. The order of the fields is CDR3 protein, CDR3 DNA, clone size, J gene, CDR3 length, D gene, V gene. A D gene is named only where the DNA matches it firmly. Expanded clones are given a class, and other clones once, few, many or no size at all.

CASRWGTDTQYF	TGCGCCAGCAGATGGGGCACAGATACGCAGTATTTT	-	TRBJ2-3	12	-	TRBV5-1
CASSLSEGTEAFF	TGTGCCAGCAGTTTAAGCGAGGGTACTGAAGCTTTCTTT	-	TRBJ1-1	13	-	TRBV27
CASSGRDRSYEQYF	TGTGCCAGCAGTGGCCGGGACAGGTCCTACGAGCAGTACTTC	-	TRBJ2-7	14	TRBD1	TRBV27
CASSGLYGGYTF	TGTGCCAGCAGCGGACTGTATGGGGGCTACACCTTC	-	TRBJ1-2	12	-	TRBV6-5
CASSGRDTGELFF	TGTGCCAGCAGCGGGAGAGACACCGGGGAGCTGTTTTTT	-	TRBJ2-2	13	-	TRBV9
CASSQEGFMAGGAEQFF	TGTGCCAGCAGCCAAGAGGGGTTTATGGCGGGAGGGGCTGAGCAGTTCTTC	-	TRBJ2-1	17	TRBD2	TRBV4-2
CASRGQAISTDTQYF	TGTGCCAGCCGCGGACAGGCCATTAGCACAGATACGCAGTATTTT	-	TRBJ2-3	15	TRBD1	TRBV19
CASSSQGAQNEKLFF	TGTGCCAGCAGTTCACAGGGGGCGCAGAATGAAAAACTGTTTTTT	once	TRBJ1-4	15	TRBD1	TRBV7-9
CASSSGPSPTYNEQFF	TGTGCCAGCAGTTCGGGACCCTCCCCTACCTACAATGAGCAGTTCTTC	-	TRBJ2-1	16	-	TRBV27
CASSEGEIYEQYF	TGTGCCAGCAGTGAAGGGGAAATCTACGAGCAGTACTTC	-	TRBJ2-7	13	-	TRBV6-1
CASTRFTEAFF	TGTGCCAGCACTCGGTTCACTGAAGCTTTCTTT	-	TRBJ1-1	11	-	TRBV6-5
CASSTTGFGTDTQYF	TGTGCCAGCAGCACGACAGGTTTCGGCACAGATACGCAGTATTTT	-	TRBJ2-3	15	-	TRBV9
CASSPGQGYTEAFF	TGCGCCAGCAGCCCTGGACAGGGGTATACTGAAGCTTTCTTT	-	TRBJ1-1	14	TRBD1	TRBV5-1
CASTSFVGGLAGGSISWEQYF	TGTGCCAGCACCTCGTTCGTCGGGGGGCTAGCGGGAGGCTCAATTTCTTGGGAGCAGTACTTC	-	TRBJ2-7	21	TRBD2	TRBV28
CASSPNTGTNYGYTF	TGCGCCAGCAGTCCAAACACAGGGACTAACTATGGCTACACCTTC	-	TRBJ1-2	15	-	TRBV5-1
CSVDGQGVSYGYTF	TGCAGCGTTGACGGACAGGGGGTGAGCTATGGCTACACCTTC	-	TRBJ1-2	14	TRBD1	TRBV29-1
CASSQGGLVETQYF	TGCGCCAGCAGCCAAGGAGGGTTGGTGGAGACCCAGTACTTC	-	TRBJ2-5	14	-	TRBV4-1
CATSRKGQSQPQHF	TGTGCCACCAGCAGAAAGGGACAGTCACAGCCCCAGCATTTT	-	TRBJ1-5	14	TRBD1	TRBV15
CASKIGTGENEQYF	TGTGCCAGCAAGATCGGGACAGGGGAAAACGAGCAGTACTTC	-	TRBJ2-7	14	TRBD1	TRBV2
CASSVVVGSSYEQYF	TGTGCCAGCAGCGTAGTCGTCGGGAGCTCCTACGAGCAGTACTTC	-	TRBJ2-7	15	-	TRBV9
CASSPGVGQETQYF	TGCGCCAGCAGCCCGGGAGTTGGGCAAGAGACCCAGTACTTC	-	TRBJ2-5	14	-	TRBV23-1
CSVQDRGPSYEQYF	TGCAGCGTCCAGGACAGGGGGCCCTCCTACGAGCAGTACTTC	-	TRBJ2-7	14	TRBD1	TRBV29-1
CASGTRGNEQFF	TGTGCCAGCGGCACTAGGGGCAATGAGCAGTTCTTC	-	TRBJ2-1	12	-	TRBV7-9
CAWSPSSEQFF	TGTGCCTGGAGCCCTAGTAGTGAGCAGTTCTTC	-	TRBJ2-1	11	-	TRBV30
CASSSRDRGTDTQYF	TGTGCCAGCAGTTCCCGGGACAGGGGCACAGATACGCAGTATTTT	-	TRBJ2-3	15	TRBD1	TRBV28
CAWSIRSGTMVEQFF	TGTGCCTGGAGTATTCGGAGCGGGACGATGGTTGAGCAGTTCTTC	once	TRBJ2-1	15	TRBD2	TRBV30
CAAGSSRGLTKNIQYF	TGTGCCGCGGGAAGCTCCAGGGGGTTAACCAAAAACATTCAGTACTTC	-	TRBJ2-4	16	-	TRBV7-9
CASSSSPLGYNEQFF	TGTGCCAGCAGCTCCTCGCCACTCGGCTACAATGAGCAGTTCTTC	-	TRBJ2-1	15	-	TRBV5-4
CASSLGPNTEAFF	TGCGCCAGCAGCTTAGGACCGAACACTGAAGCTTTCTTT	-	TRBJ1-1	13	-	TRBV5-1
CASSLIPGGEITDTQYF	TGCGCCAGCAGCTTGATTCCGGGGGGGGAAATCACAGATACGCAGTATTTT	-	TRBJ2-3	17	TRBD2	TRBV5-1
CASSYRNLNTEAFF	TGCGCCAGCAGTTACAGGAATTTGAACACTGAAGCTTTCTTT	-	TRBJ1-1	14	-	TRBV5-1
CSVDVRTQQIGETQYF	TGCAGCGTTGACGTCCGGACCCAACAGATAGGGGAGACCCAGTACTTC	-	TRBJ2-5	16	-	TRBV29-1
CSVPGQGAVNEQFF	TGCAGCGTCCCAGGACAGGGGGCGGTGAATGAGCAGTTCTTC	-	TRBJ2-1	14	TRBD1	TRBV29-1
CASSSVDRAYEQYF	TGTGCCAGCAGCTCCGTAGACAGGGCCTACGAGCAGTACTTC	-	TRBJ2-7	14	TRBD1	TRBV7-9
CASVRTANPNYGYTF	TGTGCCAGCGTTCGCACGGCTAACCCTAACTATGGCTACACCTTC	-	TRBJ1-2	15	-	TRBV6-1
CASSYGMNTEAFF	TGTGCCAGCAGTTACGGGATGAACACTGAAGCTTTCTTT	-	TRBJ1-1	13	-	TRBV6-5
CASTQGNEAFF	TGTGCCAGTACACAGGGGAATGAAGCTTTCTTT	-	TRBJ1-1	11	TRBD1	TRBV19
CASSPPWDNQPQHF	TGTGCCAGTAGTCCACCATGGGACAATCAGCCCCAGCATTTT	-	TRBJ1-5	14	-	TRBV19
CASSPWDGRETEAFF	TGCGCCAGCAGCCCGTGGGACGGGAGGGAGACTGAAGCTTTCTTT	-	TRBJ1-1	15	-	TRBV4-1
CAISELAGEGVTVQETQYF	TGTGCCATCAGTGAGCTAGCGGGAGAGGGGGTTACTGTCCAAGAGACCCAGTACTTC	-	TRBJ2-5	19	TRBD2	TRBV10-3
CASSYMGGADYGYTF	TGTGCCAGCAGTTATATGGGGGGCGCGGACTATGGCTACACCTTC	-	TRBJ1-2	15	-	TRBV6-5
CAIRYRDSLTYEQYF	TGTGCCATCAGGTACCGGGACAGCCTAACCTACGAGCAGTACTTC	-	TRBJ2-7	15	TRBD1	TRBV10-3
CASSSSGLVGEQYF	TGTGCCAGCAGCTCCTCGGGACTAGTGGGCGAGCAGTACTTC	-	TRBJ2-7	14	TRBD2	TRBV7-9
CASRGQEGARLEVITGELFF	TGTGCCAGCAGGGGTCAAGAAGGGGCGCGGTTGGAAGTAATAACCGGGGAGCTGTTTTTT	-	TRBJ2-2	20	-	TRBV28
CASSLRGRANEQFF	TGTGCCAGCAGTTTAAGAGGGAGAGCCAATGAGCAGTTCTTC	-	TRBJ2-1	14	-	TRBV27
CASSESSGDNEQFF	TGCGCCAGCAGTGAGTCGTCGGGGGACAATGAGCAGTTCTTC	-	TRBJ2-1	14	-	TRBV10-1
CASSRGTGVVLGDTEAFF	TGTGCCAGCAGCCGAGGGACAGGGGTCGTCTTGGGAGACACTGAAGCTTTCTTT	-	TRBJ1-1	18	TRBD1	TRBV11-2
CASSQAGGLDTGELFF	TGTGCCAGCAGCCAAGCGGGAGGGCTAGACACCGGGGAGCTGTTTTTT	-	TRBJ2-2	16	TRBD2	TRBV4-2
CASSFGQTYEQYF	TGTGCCAGCAGCTTCGGACAGACCTACGAGCAGTACTTC	-	TRBJ2-7	13	-	TRBV11-2
CASSLSGVNYEQYF	TGTGCCAGCAGTCTCTCGGGGGTGAACTACGAGCAGTACTTC	-	TRBJ2-7	14	-	TRBV9
CASGLVREGGSYNEQFF	TGTGCTAGTGGTTTGGTACGAGAGGGAGGGTCCTACAATGAGCAGTTCTTC	-	TRBJ2-1	17	TRBD2	TRBV12-5
CASSLPGGRGPLHF	TGTGCCAGCAGTCTTCCTGGTGGGAGGGGCCCCCTCCACTTT	-	TRBJ1-6	14	-	TRBV6-5
CASKPGLADYNEQFF	TGCGCCAGCAAGCCGGGACTAGCGGACTACAATGAGCAGTTCTTC	-	TRBJ2-1	15	TRBD2	TRBV5-1
CASTSRSTTDTQYF	TGTGCCAGCACGTCCCGATCCACCACAGATACGCAGTATTTT	-	TRBJ2-3	14	-	TRBV6-5